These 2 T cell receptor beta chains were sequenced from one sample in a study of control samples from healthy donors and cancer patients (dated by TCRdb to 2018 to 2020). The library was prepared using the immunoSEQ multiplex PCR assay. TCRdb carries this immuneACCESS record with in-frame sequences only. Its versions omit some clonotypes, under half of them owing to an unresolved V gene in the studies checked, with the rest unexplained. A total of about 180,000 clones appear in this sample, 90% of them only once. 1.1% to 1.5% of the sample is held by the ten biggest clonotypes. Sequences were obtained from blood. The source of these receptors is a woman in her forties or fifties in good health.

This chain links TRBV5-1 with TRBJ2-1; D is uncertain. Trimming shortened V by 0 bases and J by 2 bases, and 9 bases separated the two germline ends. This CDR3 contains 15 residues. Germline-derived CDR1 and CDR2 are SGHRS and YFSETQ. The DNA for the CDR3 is TGCGCCAGCAGCTTGGGGACGGTACCCTACAATGAGCAGTTCTTC. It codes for CASSLGTVPYNEQFF.

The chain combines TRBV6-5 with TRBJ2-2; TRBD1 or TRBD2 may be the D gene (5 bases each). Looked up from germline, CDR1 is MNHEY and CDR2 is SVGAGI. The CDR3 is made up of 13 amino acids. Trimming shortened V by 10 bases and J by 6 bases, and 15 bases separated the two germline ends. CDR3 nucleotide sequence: TGTGCCACCACAACACGGGGCGCCGGGGAGCTGTTTTTT. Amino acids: CATTTRGAGELFF.